These 5 T cell receptor beta chains share one sample of origin, sequenced in a study of technical replicates of blood from a few donors. Produced via immunoSEQ multiplex PCR; TCRdb's table is partial and in-frame only. Of about 62,000 clones in the sample, 95% to 98% were seen once. Sequencing was done on a sample of T cells isolated from PBMCs. These TCRs come from a human donor in good health.

The chain has TRBV11-3 and TRBJ2-5; tentatively, D is TRBD2 (6 bases). Germline assignment: CDR1 SGHNT and CDR2 YENEEA. V gave up 3 bases and J gave up 4 bases, with 12 bases separating them. CDR3 size: 14 residues. The CDR3 coding sequence is TGTGCCAGCAGCTTGGAGGGAGTCGCAGAGACCCAGTACTTC. It is translated as CASSLEGVAETQYF.

The chain links TRBV28 to TRBJ2-2; 9 bases map to TRBD1. V was pared by 6 bases and J by 4 bases, with 6 bases of the junction left unmatched. This CDR3 has 15 residues. Germline lookup yields CDR1 MDHEN and CDR2 SYDVKM. The CDR3 sequence is CASRPNRGLTGELFF. The CDR3 DNA is TGTGCCAGCAGACCCAACAGGGGGCTCACCGGGGAGCTGTTTTTT.

This rearrangement joins TRBV9 to TRBJ2-7, with D unclear. The CDR3 is made up of 12 amino acids. V was trimmed by 4 bases and J by 6 bases, leaving 11 bases between them. The germline V gene encodes CDR1 SGDLS and CDR2 YYNGEE. The CDR3: CASSPSGREQYF. In DNA, the CDR3 is TGTGCCAGCAGCCCTAGTGGCCGCGAGCAGTACTTC.

J is TRBJ2-3 and V is TRBV7-2, with unresolved D. The CDR3 loop spans 14 amino acids. V lost 1 base and J lost 1, with 6 bases in between. The V gene's germline CDR1 is SGHTA and CDR2 FQGNSA. CDR3 amino acids: CASSLDAGTDTQYF. The CDR3 DNA reads TGTGCCAGCAGCTTAGACGCGGGCACAGATACGCAGTATTTT.

The rearrangement links TRBV5-4 to TRBJ1-1; a possible D gene is TRBD1 (5 bases). V was clipped by 2 bases and J by 2 bases, with 13 bases between them. CDR1 is SGHNT and CDR2 is YYREEE in the germline V gene (reference sequence). This CDR3 is built from 15 residues. DNA of the CDR3: TGTGCCAGCAGCTTAGTGATTAGGGGAAACACTGAAGCTTTCTTT. The encoded protein is CASSLVIRGNTEAFF.